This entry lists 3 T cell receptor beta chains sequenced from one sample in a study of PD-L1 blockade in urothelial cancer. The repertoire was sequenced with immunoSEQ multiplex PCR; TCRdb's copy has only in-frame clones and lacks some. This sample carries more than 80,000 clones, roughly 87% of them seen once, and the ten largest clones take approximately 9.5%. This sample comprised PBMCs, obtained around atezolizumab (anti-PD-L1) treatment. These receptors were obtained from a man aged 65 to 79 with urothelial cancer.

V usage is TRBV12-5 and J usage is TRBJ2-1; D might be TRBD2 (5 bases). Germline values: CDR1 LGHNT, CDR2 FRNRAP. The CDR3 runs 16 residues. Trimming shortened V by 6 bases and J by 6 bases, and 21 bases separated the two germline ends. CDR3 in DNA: TGTGCTAGTGGACTTGAAACACTTCTAGCAGGCAATGAGCAGTTCTTC. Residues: CASGLETLLAGNEQFF. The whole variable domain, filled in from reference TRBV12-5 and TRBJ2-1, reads DARVTQTPRHKVTEMGQEVTMRCQPILGHNTVFWYRQTMMQGLELLAYFRNRAPLDDSGMPKDRFSAEMPDATLATLKIQPSEPRDSAVYFCASGLETLLAGNEQFFGPGTRLTVL.

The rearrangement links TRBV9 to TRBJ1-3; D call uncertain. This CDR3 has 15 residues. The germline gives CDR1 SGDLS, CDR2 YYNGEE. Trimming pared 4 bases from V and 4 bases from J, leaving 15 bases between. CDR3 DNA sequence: TGTGCCAGCAGCCTTTGGGAGTCCGCAGGAAACACCATATATTTT. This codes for CASSLWESAGNTIYF.

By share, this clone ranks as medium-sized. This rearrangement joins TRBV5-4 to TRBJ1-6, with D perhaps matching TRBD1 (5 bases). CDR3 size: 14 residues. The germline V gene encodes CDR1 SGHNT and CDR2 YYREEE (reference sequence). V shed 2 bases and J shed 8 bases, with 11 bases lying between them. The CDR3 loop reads CASSLAGAYSPLHF. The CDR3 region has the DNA TGTGCCAGCAGCTTAGCTGGGGCGTATTCACCCCTCCACTTT.